The TCR beta chain under discussion was sequenced for a study of OX40 agonist ivuxolimab in advanced cancers. Study-wide background: A mean age of roughly 60 years, range roughly 20 to 79, was recorded, and 80% to 90% were male.

This clone was recorded only once. Its cognate antigen is unknown. The assay was immunoSEQ multiplex PCR, and TCRdb's table has in-frame clones only and misses some. In the table there are 10,000 or so clones, 77% of which are singletons. Study-wide points: Clonal expansion among partial responders at 0.1-3.0 mg/kg ranked near the lowest. The study observed clonal expansion of CD4+ and CD8+ blood T cells by week 6 at 0.1 to 3.0 mg/kg.

This receptor was obtained from an adult with an advanced solid tumor such as melanoma, head and neck, liver or kidney cancer. Here the sequenced sample was CD4+ or CD8+ T cells sorted from blood, taken in a trial of the OX40 agonist ivuxolimab.

The CDR3 loop reads CARSILRGPETQYF. CDR3 nucleotide sequence: TGTGCCAGAAGCATACTCAGGGGGCCAGAGACCCAGTACTTC. The V call is TRBV5-3, the J call TRBJ2-5; 8 nucleotides match TRBD1. TRBV5-3 carries the ORF label, with uncertain function. This CDR3 contains 14 residues. The V gene end was trimmed by 4 bases and the J gene end by 4 bases; junction bases not matched to a gene: 6.